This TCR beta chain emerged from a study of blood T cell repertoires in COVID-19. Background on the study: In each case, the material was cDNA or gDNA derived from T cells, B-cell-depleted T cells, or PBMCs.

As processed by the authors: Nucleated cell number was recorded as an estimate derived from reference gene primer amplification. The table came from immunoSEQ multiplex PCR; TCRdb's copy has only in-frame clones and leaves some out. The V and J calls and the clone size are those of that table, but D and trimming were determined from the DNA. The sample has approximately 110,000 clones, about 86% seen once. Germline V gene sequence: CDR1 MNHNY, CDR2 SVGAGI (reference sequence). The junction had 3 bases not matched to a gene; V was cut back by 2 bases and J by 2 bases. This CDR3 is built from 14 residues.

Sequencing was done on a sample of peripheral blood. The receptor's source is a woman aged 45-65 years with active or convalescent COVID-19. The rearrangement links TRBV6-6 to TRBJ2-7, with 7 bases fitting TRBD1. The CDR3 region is CASSYRQGAYEQYF. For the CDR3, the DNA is TGTGCCAGCAGTTACCGGCAGGGGGCCTACGAGCAGTACTTC.